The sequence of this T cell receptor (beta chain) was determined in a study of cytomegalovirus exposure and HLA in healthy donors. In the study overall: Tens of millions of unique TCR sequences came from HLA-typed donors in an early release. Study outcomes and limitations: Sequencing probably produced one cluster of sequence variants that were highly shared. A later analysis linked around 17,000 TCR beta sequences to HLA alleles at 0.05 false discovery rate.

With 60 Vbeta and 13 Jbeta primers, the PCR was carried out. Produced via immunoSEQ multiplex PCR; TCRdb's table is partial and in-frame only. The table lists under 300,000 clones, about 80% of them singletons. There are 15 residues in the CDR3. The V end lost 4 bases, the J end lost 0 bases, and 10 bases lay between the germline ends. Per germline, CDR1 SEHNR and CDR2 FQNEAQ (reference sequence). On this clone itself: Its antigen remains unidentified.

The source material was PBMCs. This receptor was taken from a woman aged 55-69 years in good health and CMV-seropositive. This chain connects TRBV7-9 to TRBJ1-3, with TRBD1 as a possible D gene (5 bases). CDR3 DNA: TGTGCCAGCAGCTGGACCGACAGCTCTGGAAACACCATATATTTT. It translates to CASSWTDSSGNTIYF.